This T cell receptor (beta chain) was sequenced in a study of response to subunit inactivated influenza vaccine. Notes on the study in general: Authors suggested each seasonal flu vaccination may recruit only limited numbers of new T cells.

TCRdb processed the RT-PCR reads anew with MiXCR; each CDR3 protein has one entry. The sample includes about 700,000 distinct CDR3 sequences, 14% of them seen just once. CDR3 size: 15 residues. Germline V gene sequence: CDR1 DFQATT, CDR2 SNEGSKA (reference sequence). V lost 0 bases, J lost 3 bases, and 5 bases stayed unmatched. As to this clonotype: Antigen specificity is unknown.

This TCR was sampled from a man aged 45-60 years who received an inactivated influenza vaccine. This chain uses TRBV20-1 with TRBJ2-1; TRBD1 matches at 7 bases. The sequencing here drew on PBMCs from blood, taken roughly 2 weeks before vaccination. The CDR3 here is CSAREIGTDYNEQFF. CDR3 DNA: TGCAGTGCTAGAGAAATCGGGACAGACTACAATGAGCAGTTCTTC.